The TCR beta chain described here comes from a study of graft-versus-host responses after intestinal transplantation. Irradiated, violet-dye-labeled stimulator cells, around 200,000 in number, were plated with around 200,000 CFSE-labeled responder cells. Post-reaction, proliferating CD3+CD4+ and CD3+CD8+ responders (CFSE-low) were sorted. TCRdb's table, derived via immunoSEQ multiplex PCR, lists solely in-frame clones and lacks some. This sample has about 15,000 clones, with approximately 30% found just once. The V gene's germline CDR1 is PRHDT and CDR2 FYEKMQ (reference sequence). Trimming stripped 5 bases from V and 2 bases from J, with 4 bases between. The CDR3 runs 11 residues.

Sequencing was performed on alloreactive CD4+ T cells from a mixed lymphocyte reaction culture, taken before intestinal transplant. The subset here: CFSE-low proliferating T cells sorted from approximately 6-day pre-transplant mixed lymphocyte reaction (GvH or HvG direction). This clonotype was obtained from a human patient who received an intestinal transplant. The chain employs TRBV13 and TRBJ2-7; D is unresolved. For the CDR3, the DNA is TGTGCCAGCAGCCCAGCCTACGAGCAGTACTTC. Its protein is CASSPAYEQYF.